The 28 T cell receptor beta chains listed next were all sequenced from one sample in a study of PD-L1 blockade in urothelial cancer. Time point in this sample: pretreatment peripheral blood. Only in-frame clones appear in the TCRdb table, and some are missing; sequencing was by immunoSEQ multiplex PCR. The sample carries 50,000 or so clones, 85% to 90% recorded once. Sequenced here: PBMCs, sampled around atezolizumab (anti-PD-L1) treatment. Receptor source: a man in his sixties with urothelial cancer.

This clone was seen a single time. The chain couples TRBV5-1 to TRBJ2-1; 10 nucleotides align to TRBD1. The CDR3 runs to 14 residues. Germline values: CDR1 SGHRS, CDR2 YFSETQ. Losses at the gene ends were 5 bases for V and 8 bases for J; bases not matched to a gene: 7. The CDR3 bases are TGCGCCAGCAGGCCGGGACAGGGGAAAGATGAGCAGTTCTTC. Translation gives CASRPGQGKDEQFF.

This clone was picked up one time. The rearrangement uses TRBV4-1 and TRBJ2-5; TRBD2 aligns across 7 bases. CDR1 is MGHRA and CDR2 is YSYEKL in the germline V gene. V trimming: 1 base; J trimming: 4 bases; junction bases outside the gene matches: 6. The CDR3 consists of 15 residues. The CDR3 spells CASSQATSDSETQYF. DNA for the CDR3: TGCGCCAGCAGCCAAGCCACTAGCGATTCAGAGACCCAGTACTTC.

CDR3 sequence reads: CASSQSGTGGTDTQYF. DNA of the CDR3: TGTGCCAGCTCACAGTCCGGGACAGGGGGCACAGATACGCAGTATTTT. This rearrangement joins TRBV18 to TRBJ2-3; 10 bases are a match to TRBD1. CDR1 is KGHSH and CDR2 is LQKENI in the germline V gene. With 4 bases clipped from V and 1 base from J, the junction kept 5 bases outside the gene matches. There are 16 residues in the CDR3.

The chain recombines TRBV9 with TRBJ2-2; 7 positions agree with TRBD2. This CDR3 contains 16 residues. The V gene's germline CDR1 is SGDLS and CDR2 YYNGEE. The junction had 3 bases not matched to a gene; V was cut back by 0 bases and J by 1 base. As DNA, the CDR3 is TGTGCCAGCAGCGTAGAGGCTAGCGGGAACACCGGGGAGCTGTTTTTT. Residues: CASSVEASGNTGELFF.

V usage is TRBV5-6 and J usage is TRBJ2-7; no clear D. Trimming stripped 2 bases from V and 0 bases from J, with 12 bases between. The CDR3 has 15 residues. Germline lookup yields CDR1 SGHDT and CDR2 YYEEEE. The CDR3 protein is CASSFLGRSSYEQYF. In DNA, the CDR3 is TGTGCCAGCAGCTTCCTGGGCCGTAGCTCCTACGAGCAGTACTTC.

The rearrangement links TRBV4-1 to TRBJ1-2; maybe TRBD1 (6 bases). There are 14 residues in the CDR3. V shed 4 bases and J shed 5 bases, with 14 bases lying between them. Germline V lookup: CDR1 MGHRA, CDR2 YSYEKL. The CDR3 loop is CASSRQGSRYGYTF. In nucleotides, the CDR3 is TGCGCCAGCAGCCGGCAGGGGTCTAGGTATGGCTACACCTTC.

The chain employs TRBV7-9 and TRBJ2-6; the match to TRBD2 covers 14 bases. The CDR3 contains 19 residues. V shed 4 bases and J 0 bases; nucleotides not matched to a gene: 5. Germline-derived CDR1 and CDR2 are SEHNR and FQNEAQ (reference sequence). CDR3 bases: TGTGCCAGCAGCTATGGGACTAGCGGGAGAAGCTCTGGGGCCAACGTCCTGACTTTC. Residues: CASSYGTSGRSSGANVLTF.

This chain uses TRBV5-8 with TRBJ1-2; 12 nucleotides line up with TRBD1. CDR1 is SGHTS, CDR2 YDEGEE, per germline. This CDR3 is 16 amino acids long. V shed 5 bases, J shed 2 bases, and the junction held 7 bases outside the gene matches. The CDR3 sequence is CASSFRDRGPNYGYTF. DNA for the CDR3: TGTGCCAGCAGTTTCCGGGACAGGGGGCCCAACTATGGCTACACCTTC.

This chain connects TRBV19 to TRBJ1-1, with a tentative D call TRBD1 (6 bases). V was pared by 6 bases and J by 4 bases, with 12 bases between. The CDR3 has 13 residues. Per the germline V gene, CDR1 is LNHDA and CDR2 is SQIVND (reference sequence). CDR3 region: CASSKQGFTEAFF. The CDR3 DNA reads TGTGCCAGTAGCAAACAGGGTTTCACTGAAGCTTTCTTT. Using reference TRBV19 and TRBJ1-1 for the parts outside the CDR3, the full variable domain is DGGITQSPKYLFRKEGQNVTLSCEQNLNHDAMYWYRQDPGQGLRLIYYSQIVNDFQKGDIAEGYSVSREKKESFPLTVTSAQKNPTAFYLCASSKQGFTEAFFGQGTRLTVV.

The rearrangement uses TRBV6-5 and TRBJ1-1; tentative D call: TRBD1 (6 bases). CDR1 is MNHEY and CDR2 is SVGAGI in the germline V gene. V lost 8 bases, J lost 2 bases, and 15 bases lay in between. CDR3 length: 14 amino acids. In nucleotides, the CDR3 is TGTGCCAGCCTGGGGGGAGGGGGAAACACTGAAGCTTTCTTT. It yields the protein CASLGGGGNTEAFF.

The chain joins TRBV7-8 to TRBJ2-7, with TRBD1 matching over 7 bases. With 4 bases clipped from V and 3 bases from J, the junction kept 6 bases outside the gene matches. This CDR3 is built from 14 residues. CDR1 is SGHVS and CDR2 is FQNEAQ in the germline V gene. The CDR3 coding sequence is TGTGCCAGCAGCTCACGGACAGGAGGCTACGAGCAGTACTTC. This translates into CASSSRTGGYEQYF.

The rearrangement uses TRBV7-2 and TRBJ2-1, with 7 bases that match TRBD2. Germline V gene sequence: CDR1 SGHTA, CDR2 FQGNSA. V was clipped by 1 base and J by 3 bases; unmatched bases: 6. CDR3 length: 16 residues. The CDR3 nucleotides read TGTGCCAGCAGCTTAGAGGCGGGCGGGAGCTACAATGAGCAGTTCTTC. It yields the protein CASSLEAGGSYNEQFF. The full variable domain, in which reference TRBV7-2 and TRBJ2-1 provide the parts outside the CDR3, is GAGVSQSPSNKVTEKGKDVELRCDPISGHTALYWYRQSLGQGLEFLIYFQGNSAPDKSGLPSDRFSAERTGGSVSTLTIQRTQQEDSAVYLCASSLEAGGSYNEQFFGPGTRLTVL.

The chain is built from TRBV6-4 and TRBJ1-1; D not certain. V lost 6 bases and J lost 0, with 8 bases in between. The CDR3 contains 13 residues. Germline V CDR1 and CDR2: MRHNA, SNTAGT. CDR3 DNA sequence: TGTGCCAGCAGACGAAACATGAACACTGAAGCTTTCTTT. It translates to CASRRNMNTEAFF.

This sequence joins TRBV7-3 and TRBJ1-1, with D unresolved. Per the germline V gene, CDR1 is SGHTA and CDR2 is FQGTGA. V was shortened by 0 bases and J by 0 bases, with 5 bases between the two germline ends. This CDR3 contains 14 residues. For the CDR3, the DNA is TGTGCCAGCAGCTTAACACAGATGAACACTGAAGCTTTCTTT. Its protein is CASSLTQMNTEAFF.

The chain carries TRBV6-1 and TRBJ1-3; TRBD1 aligns across 7 bases. This CDR3 region has 16 residues. Per germline, CDR1 MNHNS and CDR2 SASEGT. With 3 bases clipped from V and 0 bases from J, the junction kept 5 bases outside the gene matches. The CDR3 spells CASSDVQGVSGNTIYF. For the CDR3, the DNA is TGTGCCAGCAGTGACGTTCAGGGGGTCTCTGGAAACACCATATATTTT.

This chain connects TRBV4-1 to TRBJ2-7; TRBD2 agrees at 9 bases. Germline assignment: CDR1 MGHRA and CDR2 YSYEKL. V shed 1 base, J shed 4 bases, and the junction held 14 bases outside the gene matches. The CDR3 runs to 18 residues. Here the CDR3 DNA reads TGCGCCAGCAGCCAAGGGCTAGCGGGGAGAGGTCCCCAATACGAGCAGTACTTC. Encoded protein: CASSQGLAGRGPQYEQYF.

About this clone itself: In the same sample, other DNA sequences code for this CDR3. J is TRBJ1-1 and V is TRBV9; no definite D call. The CDR3 has 14 residues. Trimming removed 0 bases from V and 0 bases from J, with 6 bases in between. The germline V gene encodes CDR1 SGDLS and CDR2 YYNGEE. CDR3 loop: CASSVGHMNTEAFF. Here the CDR3 DNA reads TGTGCCAGCAGCGTAGGGCATATGAACACTGAAGCTTTCTTT. The full variable domain, with the rest looked up from reference TRBV9 and TRBJ1-1, is DSGVTQTPKHLITATGQRVTLRCSPRSGDLSVYWYQQSLDQGLQFLIQYYNGEERAKGNILERFSAQQFPDLHSELNLSSLELGDSALYFCASSVGHMNTEAFFGQGTRLTVV.

The chain links TRBV6-5 to TRBJ1-4; D may be TRBD1 (6 bases). The CDR3 is 11 amino acids. Germline loops: CDR1 MNHEY, CDR2 SVGAGI. The CDR3 DNA sequence: TGTGGCTCACAGGGTGGTGAAAAACTGTTTTTT. The encoded protein is CGSQGGEKLFF.

The chain employs TRBV7-9 and TRBJ2-3; TRBD1 matches at 10 bases. The CDR3 loop spans 16 amino acids. V trimming: 5 bases; J trimming: 2 bases; junction bases outside the gene matches: 7. Germline V gene sequence: CDR1 SEHNR, CDR2 FQNEAQ (reference sequence). CDR3 in DNA: TGTGCCAGCAGCCCCCCCGACAGGGGGCCCACAGATACGCAGTATTTT. Translation gives CASSPPDRGPTDTQYF.

The chain combines TRBV18 with TRBJ1-4, with D tentatively TRBD1 (5 bases). Germline V lookup: CDR1 KGHSH, CDR2 LQKENI. V dropped 2 bases and J dropped 0 bases, with 13 bases sitting between them. The CDR3 runs to 17 residues. CDR3 in DNA: TGTGCCAGCTCACCAAGACAGCCTTCTGCAACTAATGAAAAACTGTTTTTT. Amino acid sequence: CASSPRQPSATNEKLFF.

The chain employs TRBV19 and TRBJ1-1, with 7 bases lining up with TRBD1. The CDR3 has 15 amino acids. V lost 4 bases to trimming and J lost 1 base; unmatched junction nucleotides: 6. Germline V lookup: CDR1 LNHDA, CDR2 SQIVND (reference sequence). CDR3 protein: CASSTTGLSNTEAFF. For the CDR3, the DNA is TGTGCCAGTAGTACGACAGGGCTGTCGAACACTGAAGCTTTCTTT. The full variable domain, completed using reference TRBV19 and TRBJ1-1, is DGGITQSPKYLFRKEGQNVTLSCEQNLNHDAMYWYRQDPGQGLRLIYYSQIVNDFQKGDIAEGYSVSREKKESFPLTVTSAQKNPTAFYLCASSTTGLSNTEAFFGQGTRLTVV.

This chain links TRBV5-1 with TRBJ1-2; 8 nucleotides align to TRBD1. V gave up 0 bases and J gave up 7 bases; unmatched junction bases: 11. The CDR3 totals 16 residues. CDR1 and CDR2 (germline): SGHRS, YFSETQ. The CDR3 bases are TGCGCCAGCAGCTTGGGGGGTCCAGGGGGCTCGGTTGGCTACACCTTC. Translated: CASSLGGPGGSVGYTF.

CDR3 residues: CASSVVPDTEAFF. CDR3 sequence (DNA): TGTGCCAGCAGCGTCGTTCCGGACACTGAAGCTTTCTTT. This chain joins TRBV9 and TRBJ1-1; no firm D call. Germline V gene lookup returns CDR1 SGDLS and CDR2 YYNGEE. Trimming stripped 2 bases from V and 3 bases from J, with 8 bases between. This CDR3 is built from 13 residues.

The chain uses TRBV19 and TRBJ2-6; 7 nucleotides agree with TRBD1. The germline CDR1 and CDR2 sequences are LNHDA and SQIVND (reference sequence). V lost 9 bases and J lost 3; bases outside the gene matches: 14. The CDR3 totals 17 residues. This chain's CDR3 is CASKGTVLLGGANVLTF. CDR3 bases: TGTGCCAGCAAAGGGACAGTCCTTTTAGGTGGGGCCAACGTCCTGACTTTC.

The chain joins TRBV7-2 to TRBJ1-2; no firm D call. The CDR3 is made up of 15 amino acids. Germline lookup yields CDR1 SGHTA and CDR2 FQGNSA. V was clipped by 1 base and J by 7 bases, with 16 bases between them. CDR3: CASSLEWPLESGYTF. DNA of the CDR3: TGTGCCAGCAGCTTAGAATGGCCACTAGAAAGTGGCTACACCTTC.

CDR3 in DNA: TGTGCCAGCAGTGAAGCGTTTAGCGTCTATGGCTACACCTTC. Encoded protein: CASSEAFSVYGYTF. V gene TRBV6-1 combines with J gene TRBJ1-2, with D uncertain. Germline V gene sequence: CDR1 MNHNS, CDR2 SASEGT. Trimming removed 0 bases from V and 4 bases from J, with 9 bases in between. The CDR3 covers 14 residues.

The chain carries TRBV4-2 and TRBJ2-7; weak D call: TRBD2 (7 bases). Germline V lookup: CDR1 LGHNA, CDR2 YNFKEQ. V lost 5 bases and J lost 2, with 16 bases in between. CDR3 length equals 15 residues. The CDR3 DNA sequence: TGTGCCAGCAGCTTAGTGGGCGGGGGCACCTACGAGCAGTACTTC. Its protein product is CASSLVGGGTYEQYF.

This rearrangement joins TRBV29-1 to TRBJ2-7; 14 nucleotides align to TRBD2. The CDR3 consists of 14 residues. The V gene's germline CDR1 is SQVTM and CDR2 ANQGSEA. The V and J ends lost 6 bases and 3 bases, in that order; junction bases with no gene match: 4. Here the CDR3 DNA reads TGCAGCGTGCCCGGACTAGCGGGAGGCTACGAGCAGTACTTC. Residues: CSVPGLAGGYEQYF.